This is a list of T cell receptor beta chains from one sample in a study of T cell changes during pregnancy in multiple sclerosis. Clones were read by immunoSEQ multiplex PCR, and TCRdb kept only the in-frame ones, dropping some. The data contain roughly 40,000 clones, about 89% of them singletons. The sample was CD4+ T cells from peripheral blood mononuclear cells, taken before pregnancy. These TCRs come from a female donor with multiple sclerosis, enrolled in a pregnancy study. CDR3s include the opening cysteine and the closing phenylalanine or tryptophan. D genes are given only for firm matches. Size is stated for part of the rows, as once, few or many counts, or as a class when the clone is expanded.

>TRBJ2-3|TRBV7-7|TRBD2|14|NA
CASSLGLVSDTQYF
TGTGCTAGCAGCCTCGGACTAGTTTCAGATACGCAGTATTTT
>TRBJ1-6|TRBV10-3|NA|15|NA
CAISESTGNNSPLHF
TGTGCCATCAGTGAGTCCACAGGGAATAATTCACCCCTCCACTTT
>TRBJ2-3|TRBV4-1|TRBD2|17|NA
CASSQEQTSGSTDTQYF
TGCGCCAGCAGCCAGGAACAGACTAGCGGAAGCACAGATACGCAGTATTTT
>TRBJ2-2|TRBV25-1|TRBD1|16|NA
CASSDPGTGDTGELFF
TGTGCCAGCAGTGACCCTGGGACAGGGGACACCGGGGAGCTGTTTTTT
>TRBJ2-1|TRBV5-6|NA|11|NA
CASSSRVEQFF
TGTGCCAGCAGCTCCCGGGTTGAGCAGTTCTTC
>TRBJ2-5|TRBV25-1|NA|14|NA
CASRYGGIRETQYF
TGTGCCAGCAGGTATGGGGGGATTAGAGAGACCCAGTACTTC
>TRBJ1-5|TRBV9|NA|13|NA
CASPPYTNQPQHF
TGTGCCAGCCCCCCATACACAAATCAGCCCCAGCATTTT
>TRBJ2-5|TRBV6-5|NA|14|NA
CASSYGGGTETQYF
TGTGCCAGCAGTTACGGAGGAGGCACGGAGACCCAGTACTTC
>TRBJ2-3|TRBV11-1|NA|14|NA
CASSSTRYTDTQYF
TGTGCCAGCAGCTCTACTAGGTACACAGATACGCAGTATTTT
>TRBJ2-6|TRBV7-9|TRBD1|17|NA
CASTVGTGASGANVLTF
TGTGCCAGCACCGTCGGGACAGGAGCCTCTGGGGCCAACGTCCTGACTTTC
>TRBJ2-2|TRBV5-6|TRBD1|16|once
CASRGRDRINTGELFF
TGTGCCAGCAGGGGCCGGGACAGAATTAACACCGGGGAGCTGTTTTTT
>TRBJ2-7|TRBV9|TRBD1|16|NA
CASSRRTGGSFYEQYF
TGTGCCAGCAGCCGTAGAACAGGGGGAAGCTTCTACGAGCAGTACTTC
>TRBJ1-2|TRBV7-9|NA|14|NA
CASSLDRGTYGYTF
TGTGCCAGCAGCTTAGATAGGGGCACCTATGGCTACACCTTC
>TRBJ2-5|TRBV11-2|TRBD2|14|NA
CASSSWTSGGGQYF
TGTGCCAGCAGCTCTTGGACTAGCGGGGGGGGCCAGTACTTC
>TRBJ2-1|TRBV4-2|TRBD2|15|NA
CASSQSSGYSNEQFF
TGTGCCAGCAGCCAATCTAGCGGGTACTCCAATGAGCAGTTCTTC
>TRBJ1-4|TRBV6-5|NA|15|NA
CASSYSRQDLLKLFF
TGTGCCAGCAGTTACTCGCGACAGGATTTGTTAAAACTGTTTTTT
>TRBJ1-5|TRBV6-1|NA|14|few
CASSEAPGIQPQHF
TGTGCCAGCAGTGAAGCGCCGGGGATTCAGCCCCAGCATTTT
>TRBJ2-1|TRBV29-1|TRBD1|15|NA
CSVKGQGSSYNEQFF
TGCAGCGTTAAAGGACAGGGTAGCTCCTACAATGAGCAGTTCTTC
>TRBJ2-7|TRBV5-1|NA|14|NA
CASSGSGTPDEQYF
TGCGCCAGCAGCGGATCCGGGACACCAGACGAGCAGTACTTC
>TRBJ1-6|TRBV2|NA|15|once
CASTRNPRSASPLHF
TGTGCCAGCACACGAAACCCCAGGTCAGCATCACCCCTCCACTTT
>TRBJ2-6|TRBV6-6|TRBD2|15|NA
CASRGGRSGANVLTF
TGTGCCAGCAGGGGAGGGCGCTCTGGGGCCAACGTCCTGACTTTC
>TRBJ2-5|TRBV7-2|TRBD2|14|NA
CASIRAGGWETQYF
TGTGCCAGCATCCGAGCGGGGGGCTGGGAGACCCAGTACTTC
>TRBJ2-7|TRBV7-2|NA|15|NA
CASSLASAIVYEQYF
TGTGCCAGCAGCTTAGCCTCAGCGATTGTCTACGAGCAGTACTTC
>TRBJ2-3|TRBV10-3|NA|13|NA
CAISESDYITQYF
TGTGCCATCAGTGAGTCCGACTACATTACGCAGTATTTT
>TRBJ1-3|TRBV7-9|NA|15|NA
CASSFTGTTGNTIYF
TGTGCCAGCAGCTTTACAGGGACTACTGGAAACACCATATATTTT
>TRBJ2-3|TRBV27|TRBD1|15|NA
CASSLWDSNTDTQYF
TGTGCCAGCAGTTTATGGGACAGTAACACAGATACGCAGTATTTT
>TRBJ1-1|TRBV6-6|NA|12|NA
CASVRKNTEAFF
TGTGCCAGCGTGAGGAAGAACACTGAAGCTTTCTTT
>TRBJ2-2|TRBV5-1|TRBD2|19|NA
CASSLFASGGATNTGELFF
TGCGCCAGCAGCTTGTTTGCTAGCGGGGGGGCCACGAACACCGGGGAGCTGTTTTTT
>TRBJ1-1|TRBV7-3|TRBD1|16|NA
CASSLTPTDRGGEAFF
TGTGCCAGCAGCTTAACCCCCACGGACAGGGGAGGGGAAGCTTTCTTT
>TRBJ2-1|TRBV5-1|NA|14|NA
CASSLVSGANEQFF
TGCGCCAGCAGCTTGGTCTCAGGCGCCAATGAGCAGTTCTTC
>TRBJ2-7|TRBV2|TRBD1|13|NA
CASNHDRDYEQYF
TGTGCCAGTAACCACGACAGGGACTACGAGCAGTACTTC
>TRBJ2-3|TRBV19|NA|13|NA
CASSTGARGTQYF
TGTGCCAGTAGTACCGGAGCTAGAGGTACGCAGTATTTT
>TRBJ2-2|TRBV7-2|TRBD1|17|once
CASSPLPDRGNTGELFF
TGTGCCAGCAGCCCACTCCCAGACAGGGGAAACACCGGGGAGCTGTTTTTT
>TRBJ1-5|TRBV9|NA|14|NA
CASSVGGAVKPQHF
TGTGCCAGCAGCGTAGGCGGGGCAGTTAAGCCCCAGCATTTT
>TRBJ2-1|TRBV2|TRBD2|17|NA
CASSEWPSGATYNEQFF
TGTGCCAGCAGTGAATGGCCTAGCGGGGCTACCTACAATGAGCAGTTCTTC
>TRBJ1-2|TRBV7-9|NA|11|NA
CASSLTRGYTF
TGTGCCAGCAGCTTGACTCGGGGCTACACCTTC
>TRBJ1-2|TRBV14|NA|13|NA
CASSQDLNYGYTF
TGTGCCAGCAGCCAGGACTTAAACTATGGCTACACCTTC
>TRBJ1-2|TRBV10-1|TRBD1|18|NA
CASSVLALGQTPLYGYTF
TGCGCCAGCAGTGTTCTAGCCCTGGGACAGACACCCCTCTATGGCTACACCTTC
>TRBJ1-1|TRBV5-6|NA|12|NA
CASSFGVEVAFF
TGTGCCAGCAGCTTCGGGGTTGAGGTAGCTTTCTTT
>TRBJ1-2|TRBV7-2|NA|14|once
CASSLGGGAGGYTF
TGTGCCAGCAGCTTAGGGGGAGGGGCGGGTGGCTACACCTTC
>TRBJ2-2|TRBV13|NA|15|NA
CAITGDSTNTGELFF
TGTGCCATCACGGGGGATTCTACGAACACCGGGGAGCTGTTTTTT
>TRBJ1-1|TRBV13|NA|12|NA
CASSLGGPEAFF
TGTGCCAGCAGCCTCGGAGGACCCGAAGCTTTCTTT